The rows below give T cell receptor beta chains drawn from one sample of a study of regulatory T cells in long-lasting Graves disease. TCRdb reprocessed the multiplex PCR reads with MiXCR, giving one entry per CDR3 protein. This repertoire shows about 660,000 distinct CDR3 sequences, about 30% found once; its top ten account for around 42%. This material consisted of peripheral blood mononuclear cells (PBMCs), taken when the disease was refractory, from a patient treated with antithyroid drugs. The receptors originated from a female donor with Graves disease. Each CDR3 is given with its conserved first and last residue. The D gene is left open where the match is weak. Clone size is shown for a subset of rows, as once, few, many or a class of expanded clone.

V gene	D gene	J gene	clone size	CDR3 DNA	CDR3 protein
TRBV19	TRBD2	TRBJ2-2	NA	TGTGCCAGTAGTAGTCTAGCGGGAGAAACCGGGGAGCTGTTTTTT	CASSSLAGETGELFF
TRBV7-3	NA	TRBJ2-7	NA	TGTGCCAGCAGCCCCGGGACCAACCTCCACTTC	CASSPGTNLHF
TRBV12-3/TRBV12-4	NA	TRBJ1-1	few	TGTGCCAGCAGTTCACGACAAGGGGGGCTATGGGTGAACACTGAAGCTTTCTTT	CASSSRQGGLWVNTEAFF
TRBV19	NA	TRBJ1-1	many	TGTGCCAGTAGCACAGGGAACACTGAAGCTTTCTTT	CASSTGNTEAFF
TRBV4-1	NA	TRBJ1-2	few	TGCGCCAGCAGCCAAGCGGGGCCTCCAGGGGCCGGCTACACCTTC	CASSQAGPPGAGYTF
TRBV12-3/TRBV12-4	NA	TRBJ1-1	NA	TGTGCCAGCAGTCCCGGCTCACGAATCCTGAACGAAGCTTTCTTT	CASSPGSRILNEAFF
TRBV11-2	NA	TRBJ1-2	NA	TGTGCCAGCAGCTTTCGGGGGCCCGGCTACACCTTC	CASSFRGPGYTF
TRBV10-2	NA	TRBJ2-1	NA	TGCGCCAGCAGTGACGGAGAGCAGTTCTTC	CASSDGEQFF
TRBV24-1	NA	TRBJ1-5	few	TGTGCCACCAGTGTAAGGACACGGGAAGTTTGTAGTAGCAATCAGCCCCAGCATTTT	CATSVRTREVCSSNQPQHF
TRBV3-1	NA	TRBJ1-2	NA	TGTGCCAGCAGCCACTATGGACAGAAGGGCTATGGCTACACCTTC	CASSHYGQKGYGYTF
TRBV7-2	NA	TRBJ1-1	NA	TGTGCCAGCAGCCCGTTGGGGGGAGGAGCTTTCTTT	CASSPLGGGAFF
TRBV4-1	NA	TRBJ2-7	few	TGCGCCAGCAGCCAGCAAACAGGGAGCCACGAGCAGTACTTC	CASSQQTGSHEQYF
TRBV2	NA	TRBJ1-1	few	TGTGCCAGCAGTGAGTTGGGACGGACGAACACTGAAGCTTTCTTT	CASSELGRTNTEAFF
TRBV7-9	NA	TRBJ1-6	NA	TGTGCCAGCAGCTTAGGGGGGCCGGAATCACCCCTCCACTTT	CASSLGGPESPLHF
TRBV15	NA	TRBJ1-1	many	TGTGCCACCAGCAAAGGACAGATGAACACTGAAGCTTTCTTT	CATSKGQMNTEAFF
TRBV20-1	NA	TRBJ2-7	few	TGCAGTGCTAGAGACCCCGGTTGGGTCGAGCAGTACTTC	CSARDPGWVEQYF
TRBV10-3	NA	TRBJ2-7	NA	TGTGCCATCGCGTCCGCGCGGGATCCCCCCTACGAGCAGTACTTC	CAIASARDPPYEQYF
TRBV11-1	TRBD1	TRBJ1-5	few	TGTGCCAGCAGCTCCGGGACAGGAGTAGGTCAGCCCCAGCATTTT	CASSSGTGVGQPQHF
TRBV12-3/TRBV12-4	NA	TRBJ1-2	NA	TGTGCCAGCAGCCGGAGAGGGGCCGGGACCAACTATGGCTACACCTTC	CASSRRGAGTNYGYTF
TRBV12-3/TRBV12-4	NA	TRBJ1-2	NA	TGTGCCAGCAGTTTAGCGCTAGGGGAATCGGACTATGCCTACACCTTC	CASSLALGESDYAYTF
TRBV5-1	TRBD2	TRBJ2-2	few	TGCGCCAGCAGCACGGGACTAGCGGGAGGGCTCTCTGCGAAAACCGGGGAGCTGTTTTTT	CASSTGLAGGLSAKTGELFF
TRBV29-1	TRBD1	TRBJ2-7	NA	TGCAGCGTTGAAAACGAACAGGGGGGAGTCGAGCAGTACTTC	CSVENEQGGVEQYF
TRBV10-3	NA	TRBJ2-2	NA	TGTGCCATCAGTTCGTCTAGCACCGGGGAGCTGTTTTTT	CAISSSSTGELFF
TRBV20-1	TRBD2	TRBJ2-2	NA	TGCAGTGTTACGACTAGCGGGAGACTTGACACCGGGGAGCTGTTTTTT	CSVTTSGRLDTGELFF
TRBV6-1	TRBD1	TRBJ1-2	NA	TGTGCCAGCAGTGAATGGACAGGTTCGGGCTATGGCTACACCTTC	CASSEWTGSGYGYTF
TRBV5-1	NA	TRBJ2-6	NA	TGCGCCAGCAGCTTAACCTTGATGACAGGACGCTCTGGGGCCAACGTCCTGACTTTC	CASSLTLMTGRSGANVLTF
TRBV5-4	NA	TRBJ2-7	few	TGTGCCAGCAGCTTGGTAGGGTTGGAGGAGCAGTACTTC	CASSLVGLEEQYF
TRBV12-3/TRBV12-4	NA	TRBJ1-1	few	TGTGCCAGCAGTTTAGTAGACACCTTGAACACTGAAGCTTTCTTT	CASSLVDTLNTEAFF
TRBV3-1	NA	TRBJ2-2	few	TGTGCCAGCAGCCTGCGGGGTGTGAACACCGGGGAGCTGTTTTTT	CASSLRGVNTGELFF
TRBV7-9	NA	TRBJ1-1	NA	TGTGCCAGCAGCTTAGCAGAGAGGGTCACTGAAGCTTTCTTT	CASSLAERVTEAFF
TRBV20-1	NA	TRBJ1-1	few	TGCAGTGCTGGAGAGCCCGGTCACACTGAAGCTTTCTTT	CSAGEPGHTEAFF
TRBV2	TRBD2	TRBJ2-5	many	TGTGCCAGCAGTGTGGCGGGAGCATACGAGACCCAGTACTTC	CASSVAGAYETQYF
TRBV19	TRBD1	TRBJ1-4	NA	TGTGCCAGTATGAGGGGGCGAGATGAAAAACTGTTTTTT	CASMRGRDEKLFF
TRBV20-1	NA	TRBJ2-7	few	TGCAGTGCTAGAGCCGGGACGCTAACCTACGAGCAGTACTTC	CSARAGTLTYEQYF
TRBV6-5	TRBD2	TRBJ2-7	few	TGTGCCAGCAGTTGGGGGACTAGCGGGAGCCACGAGCAGTACTTC	CASSWGTSGSHEQYF
TRBV30	NA	TRBJ1-2	NA	TGTGCCTGGACAGTGAACCATGGCTACACCTTC	CAWTVNHGYTF
TRBV5-6	NA	TRBJ1-2	few	TGTGCCAGCAGCCGGGACGTGGATGGCTACACCTTC	CASSRDVDGYTF
TRBV12-3/TRBV12-4	NA	TRBJ1-2	many	TGTGCCAGCAGTTTTGAGCCTACGATCCACTATGGCTACACCTTC	CASSFEPTIHYGYTF
TRBV5-1	NA	TRBJ1-5	NA	TGCGCCAGCAGCTTGGGACCGCAGGGATCGCCTCAGCCCCAGCATTTT	CASSLGPQGSPQPQHF
TRBV12-3/TRBV12-4	NA	TRBJ2-2	many	TGTGCCAGCCCAGGGACGACTGGGGAGCTGTTTTTT	CASPGTTGELFF
TRBV20-1	TRBD1	TRBJ1-1	many	TGCAGTGCAAACAGGGGTGACCTACCTGAAGCTTTCTTT	CSANRGDLPEAFF
TRBV28	TRBD1	TRBJ1-2	many	TGTGCCAGCAGCCTAGCTAGACCCCAGGGGGCCTCTAAGGGCTATGGCTACACCTTC	CASSLARPQGASKGYGYTF
TRBV29-1	TRBD1	TRBJ1-1	NA	TGCAGCGCGGACAGGGGGCTAATGAACACTGAAGCTTTCTTT	CSADRGLMNTEAFF
TRBV6-5	NA	TRBJ1-5	NA	TGTGCCAGCAGTTACTCTTCGAAGCTGGAGCCCCAGCATTTT	CASSYSSKLEPQHF
TRBV14	NA	TRBJ2-5	few	TGTGCCAGCAGCCAAGTCCCAGCGCTAGAGACCCAGTACTTC	CASSQVPALETQYF
TRBV19	TRBD1	TRBJ2-7	NA	TGTGCCAGTAGTGACAGACAGGGGCGGTCCTACGAGCAGTACTTC	CASSDRQGRSYEQYF
TRBV7-9	TRBD1	TRBJ2-7	NA	TGTGCCAGCAGCGAACCGGGACAGGGGGCTTACGAGCAGTACTTC	CASSEPGQGAYEQYF
TRBV15	NA	TRBJ1-2	many	TGTGCCACCAGCAGAGATGTATCGGATGGCTACACCTTC	CATSRDVSDGYTF